The T cell receptor (beta chain) described here comes from a study of cytomegalovirus exposure and HLA in healthy donors. PCR amplification relied on 60 Vbeta primers (plus 13 Jbeta primers). Measured with immunoSEQ multiplex PCR; TCRdb has only the in-frame clones, and not every one. The sample contains approximately 170,000 clones, 68% of which appear only once. In germline, CDR1 is LNHDA, CDR2 SQIVND (reference sequence). This CDR3 contains 14 residues. The V gene lost 3 bases and the J gene lost 1 base, with 9 bases spanning the gap. V is TRBV19 and J is TRBJ2-5, with D maybe TRBD1 (6 bases). This receptor was identified in a man over 45 in good health and CMV-seronegative. The sequencing sample was made of PBMCs. CDR3 sequence: CASSIIRGQETQYF. The CDR3 DNA follows: TGTGCCAGTAGTATTATCAGGGGCCAAGAGACCCAGTACTTC.